This is a list of T cell receptor beta chains from one sample in a study of metastatic and nonmetastatic thyroid tumors. Through MiXCR, TCRdb re-clonotyped the PCR reads. The sample has 20,000 to 25,000 clones, about 14% seen once. Sequenced sample: blood. The receptors were sampled from a female donor with papillary thyroid cancer or a benign thyroid nodule (not recorded which). Some clones in this sample may be carry-over from other donors' samples. Both conserved end residues are part of each CDR3. The order of the fields is D gene, clone size, CDR3 length, V gene, J gene, CDR3 protein, CDR3 DNA. D genes are given only for firm matches. Some rows mark clone size as missing; the rest say once, few, many or name a class of expanded clone.

>-|many|16|TRBV12-3/TRBV12-4|TRBJ1-4
CASSFNPTGANEKLFF
TGTGCCAGCAGTTTTAACCCGACAGGAGCCAATGAAAAACTGTTTTTT
>-|medium-sized|11|TRBV4-3|TRBJ2-2
CASSQSGELFF
TGCGCCAGCAGCCAATCCGGGGAGCTGTTTTTT
>-|many|15|TRBV20-1|TRBJ1-5
CSARIPRGSNQPQHF
TGCAGTGCTAGAATCCCCCGAGGGAGCAATCAGCCCCAGCATTTT
>-|-|15|TRBV7-3|TRBJ2-3
CASSPDSGGTDTQYF
TGTGCCAGCAGCCCGGACAGCGGAGGCACAGATACGCAGTATTTT
>-|-|12|TRBV20-1|TRBJ1-1
CSARVSWTEAFF
TGCAGTGCTAGAGTTAGTTGGACTGAAGCTTTCTTT
>-|many|17|TRBV9|TRBJ2-5
CASSVASFNWEQETQYF
TGTGCCAGCAGCGTAGCCTCGTTCAATTGGGAACAAGAGACCCAGTACTTC
>-|many|15|TRBV25-1|TRBJ2-7
CASSPAPGWGAEQYF
TGTGCCAGCAGCCCCGCCCCCGGCTGGGGGGCCGAGCAGTACTTC
>TRBD1|many|15|TRBV12-3/TRBV12-4|TRBJ2-7
CASSSRDRGNYEQYF
TGTGCCAGCAGTTCCCGGGACAGGGGGAACTACGAGCAGTACTTC
>-|many|16|TRBV11-1|TRBJ1-2
CASSLGTNSMVYGYTF
TGTGCCAGCAGCTTAGGGACCAACTCGATGGTTTATGGCTACACCTTC
>-|many|14|TRBV20-1|TRBJ2-7
CSARRSGIDYEQYF
TGCAGTGCTAGACGGTCAGGGATAGATTACGAGCAGTACTTC
>TRBD2|many|15|TRBV29-1|TRBJ2-1
CSVESLAGGYDEQFF
TGCAGCGTTGAAAGCCTAGCGGGAGGTTACGATGAGCAGTTCTTC
>-|many|17|TRBV4-1|TRBJ1-6
CASSQNQWGRGGSPLHF
TGCGCCAGCAGCCAAAACCAGTGGGGCCGAGGGGGTTCACCCCTCCACTTT
>-|many|16|TRBV4-2|TRBJ2-2
CASSQWARGNTGELFF
TGTGCCAGCAGCCAATGGGCCCGGGGGAACACCGGGGAGCTGTTTTTT
>-|-|12|TRBV20-1|TRBJ1-1
CSASTANTEAFF
TGCAGTGCTAGCACAGCAAACACTGAAGCTTTCTTT
>TRBD2|many|14|TRBV5-1|TRBJ2-1
CASSFRGGSNEQFF
TGCGCCAGCAGCTTTCGGGGCGGGAGCAATGAGCAGTTCTTC
>TRBD1|-|14|TRBV20-1|TRBJ1-5
CSARARGQGQPQHF
TGCAGTGCTAGAGCTCGAGGACAGGGGCAGCCCCAGCATTTT
>-|-|14|TRBV5-1|TRBJ2-7
CASSPDGGNYEQYF
TGCGCCAGCAGCCCCGATGGGGGGAACTACGAGCAGTACTTC
>TRBD2|many|16|TRBV7-2|TRBJ2-4
CASSAGTSGRWNIQYF
TGTGCCAGCAGCGCTGGGACTAGCGGGAGGTGGAACATTCAGTACTTC
>-|few|19|TRBV11-2|TRBJ1-6
CASSLRDDSLMFRNSPLHF
TGTGCCAGCAGCTTGAGAGACGACAGTTTAATGTTCCGAAATTCACCCCTCCACTTT
>TRBD2|-|17|TRBV20-1|TRBJ2-7
CSARGRTQTSGSYEQYF
TGCAGTGCTCGAGGGAGGACTCAGACTAGCGGGAGCTACGAGCAGTACTTC
>-|many|14|TRBV6-2/TRBV6-3|TRBJ2-7
CASRNTGSLYEQYF
TGTGCCAGCAGGAACACAGGATCGCTCTACGAGCAGTACTTC
>-|many|16|TRBV19|TRBJ2-5
CASSTGGGRSIETQYF
TGTGCCAGTAGTACAGGGGGCGGGAGGAGTATCGAGACCCAGTACTTC
>TRBD2|many|15|TRBV6-1|TRBJ2-7
CASRLTSGSKYEQYF
TGTGCCAGCCGCCTTACTAGCGGGAGTAAGTACGAGCAGTACTTC
>TRBD1|few|15|TRBV6-2/TRBV6-3|TRBJ2-7
CASSSSTGQGYEQYF
TGTGCCAGCAGTTCCTCGACAGGGCAGGGCTACGAGCAGTACTTC
>TRBD2|once|16|TRBV18|TRBJ2-7
CASSPPTSAGGSEQYF
TGTGCCAGCTCACCACCGACTTCAGCGGGAGGAAGCGAGCAGTACTTC
>TRBD1|medium-sized|16|TRBV4-3|TRBJ2-7
CASSQETGGSSYEQYF
TGCGCCAGCAGCCAAGAAACAGGGGGCAGCTCCTACGAGCAGTACTTC
>-|medium-sized|13|TRBV7-9|TRBJ2-7
CASTAGDSYEQYF
TGTGCCAGCACCGCAGGGGATTCCTACGAGCAGTACTTC
>-|many|16|TRBV18|TRBJ1-1
CASSPPSQGSNTEAFF
TGTGCCAGCTCACCGCCTTCACAGGGATCGAACACTGAAGCTTTCTTT
>-|many|15|TRBV27|TRBJ2-1
CASSGYRAVDHEQFF
TGTGCCAGCAGTGGGTACAGGGCGGTCGATCATGAGCAGTTCTTC
>TRBD1|many|13|TRBV29-1|TRBJ2-2
CSVVGQGAGELFF
TGCAGCGTTGTGGGACAGGGGGCCGGGGAGCTGTTTTTT
>TRBD1|many|15|TRBV20-1|TRBJ2-2
CSAYGTGGGTGELFF
TGCAGTGCCTACGGGACAGGGGGAGGTACCGGGGAGCTGTTTTTT
>TRBD2|many|13|TRBV19|TRBJ2-1
CASSLGTSGAQFF
TGTGCCAGTAGTCTAGGGACTAGCGGGGCCCAGTTCTTC
>-|few|15|TRBV6-1|TRBJ2-7
CASRSDGTPPYEQYF
TGTGCCAGCAGATCTGACGGGACTCCGCCCTACGAGCAGTACTTC
>-|many|16|TRBV9|TRBJ2-5
CASSVAGVGDGETQYF
TGTGCCAGCAGCGTAGCTGGGGTGGGGGACGGAGAGACCCAGTACTTC
>-|many|14|TRBV28|TRBJ2-7
CASSSGQNPWEQYF
TGTGCCAGCAGCTCCGGACAGAACCCTTGGGAGCAGTACTTC
>-|many|13|TRBV7-8|TRBJ1-2
CASSEYREGGYTF
TGTGCCAGCAGCGAATACAGGGAGGGTGGCTACACCTTC
>-|-|14|TRBV7-2|TRBJ2-3
CASSLAGHTDTQYF
TGTGCCAGCAGCTTAGCGGGACACACAGATACGCAGTATTTT
>-|many|14|TRBV30|TRBJ1-4
CAWAVGGTNEKLFF
TGTGCCTGGGCTGTAGGAGGAACTAATGAAAAACTGTTTTTT
>TRBD2|-|13|TRBV20-1|TRBJ2-7
CSARAGGTYEQYF
TGCAGTGCTAGAGCGGGGGGAACCTACGAGCAGTACTTC
>-|-|13|TRBV6-1|TRBJ1-2
CASSDPGRRGYTF
TGTGCCAGCAGTGATCCCGGACGGCGGGGCTACACCTTC
>-|few|14|TRBV6-5|TRBJ2-7
CASSYGTASYEQYF
TGTGCCAGCAGTTATGGGACCGCGTCCTACGAGCAGTACTTC
>TRBD2|many|17|TRBV24-1|TRBJ2-1
CATSDFRKTSGYNEQFF
TGTGCCACCAGTGATTTTAGAAAGACTAGCGGATACAATGAGCAGTTCTTC
>-|many|14|TRBV7-2|TRBJ2-1
CASSQRARYNEQFF
TGTGCCAGCAGCCAGCGGGCGCGCTACAATGAGCAGTTCTTC
>TRBD1|many|15|TRBV20-1|TRBJ2-7
CSARGPGQQGHEQYF
TGCAGTGCTAGAGGGCCGGGACAGCAAGGACACGAGCAGTACTTC
>-|many|14|TRBV5-1|TRBJ1-4
CASSLGFLAEKLFF
TGCGCCAGCAGCTTGGGGTTCTTAGCGGAAAAACTGTTTTTT
>-|medium-sized|16|TRBV20-1|TRBJ2-2
CSARAAGRINTGELFF
TGCAGTGCTAGAGCGGCAGGGAGGATAAACACCGGGGAGCTGTTTTTT
>-|few|16|TRBV4-2|TRBJ2-1
CASSPTGGGAYNEQFF
TGTGCCAGCAGCCCGACTGGAGGCGGAGCATACAATGAGCAGTTCTTC
>-|many|18|TRBV30|TRBJ2-5
CAWSVRGRQFLYQETQYF
TGTGCCTGGAGTGTACGAGGGAGACAGTTTTTGTACCAAGAGACCCAGTACTTC
>-|many|17|TRBV4-1|TRBJ1-5
CASSQGSVGGSGQPQHF
TGCGCCAGCAGCCAAGGGTCTGTCGGGGGATCCGGTCAGCCCCAGCATTTT
>TRBD1|-|16|TRBV6-5|TRBJ2-5
CASGYRRDRVRETQYF
TGTGCCAGCGGTTACCGCCGGGACAGGGTCAGAGAGACCCAGTACTTC
>TRBD2|many|15|TRBV29-1|TRBJ2-1
CSVYIAGKKYNEQFF
TGCAGCGTTTATATAGCGGGGAAGAAGTACAATGAGCAGTTCTTC
>-|many|15|TRBV2|TRBJ2-7
CASSFRGTRSYEQYF
TGTGCCAGCTCTTTTCGGGGGACCCGCTCCTACGAGCAGTACTTC
>TRBD2|-|15|TRBV18|TRBJ2-3
CASSPTSGFTDTQYF
TGTGCCAGCTCACCTACTAGCGGGTTCACAGATACGCAGTATTTT
>-|many|15|TRBV5-5|TRBJ2-5
CASSFVGLYQETQYF
TGTGCCAGCAGCTTCGTTGGACTGTACCAAGAGACCCAGTACTTC
>TRBD2|many|15|TRBV28|TRBJ2-5
CASSLMLAGKETQYF
TGTGCCAGCAGTTTAATGTTAGCGGGAAAAGAGACCCAGTACTTC